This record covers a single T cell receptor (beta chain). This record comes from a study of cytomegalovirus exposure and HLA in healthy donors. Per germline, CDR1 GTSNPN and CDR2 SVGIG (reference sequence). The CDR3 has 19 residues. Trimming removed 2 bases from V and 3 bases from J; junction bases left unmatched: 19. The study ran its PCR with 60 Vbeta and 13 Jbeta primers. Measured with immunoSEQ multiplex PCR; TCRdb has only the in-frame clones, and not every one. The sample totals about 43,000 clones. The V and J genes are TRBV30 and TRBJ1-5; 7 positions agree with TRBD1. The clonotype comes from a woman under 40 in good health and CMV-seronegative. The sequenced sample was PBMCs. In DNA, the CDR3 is TGTGCCTGGAGTCCGATCGTTAGGGGGCAACTCCGCTTCAATCAGCCCCAGCATTTT. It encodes CAWSPIVRGQLRFNQPQHF.